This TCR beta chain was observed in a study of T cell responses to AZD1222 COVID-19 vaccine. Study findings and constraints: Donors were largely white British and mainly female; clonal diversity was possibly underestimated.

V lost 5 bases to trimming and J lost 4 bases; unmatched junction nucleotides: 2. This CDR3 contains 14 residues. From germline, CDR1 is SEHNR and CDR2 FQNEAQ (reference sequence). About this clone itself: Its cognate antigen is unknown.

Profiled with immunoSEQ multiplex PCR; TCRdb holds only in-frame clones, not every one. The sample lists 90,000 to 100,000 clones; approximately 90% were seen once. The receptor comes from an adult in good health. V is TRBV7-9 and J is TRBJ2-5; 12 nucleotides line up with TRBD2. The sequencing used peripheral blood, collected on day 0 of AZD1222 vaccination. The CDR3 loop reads CASSPTSGGETQYF. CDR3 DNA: TGTGCCAGCAGCCCGACTAGCGGGGGAGAGACCCAGTACTTC.